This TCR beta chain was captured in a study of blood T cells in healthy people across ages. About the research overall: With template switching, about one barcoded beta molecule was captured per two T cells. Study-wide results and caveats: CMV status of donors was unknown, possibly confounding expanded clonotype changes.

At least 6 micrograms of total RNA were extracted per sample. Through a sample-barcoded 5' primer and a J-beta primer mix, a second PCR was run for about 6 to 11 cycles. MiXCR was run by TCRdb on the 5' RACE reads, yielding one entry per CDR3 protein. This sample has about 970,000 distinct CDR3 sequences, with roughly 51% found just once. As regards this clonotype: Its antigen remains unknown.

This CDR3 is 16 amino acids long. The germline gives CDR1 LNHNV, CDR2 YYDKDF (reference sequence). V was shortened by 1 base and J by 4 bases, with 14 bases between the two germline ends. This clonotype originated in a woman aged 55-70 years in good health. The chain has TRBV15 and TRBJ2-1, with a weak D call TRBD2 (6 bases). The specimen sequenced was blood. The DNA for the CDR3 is TGTGCCACCAGCAGAGCGAGGAGGGACTTATACAATGAGCAGTTCTTC. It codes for CATSRARRDLYNEQFF.